The clone carrying this TCR beta chain was detected a few times. The antigen remains unidentified. The data were obtained in a study of identical twins. Whole-study findings and limits: In monozygotic twins, models underestimated the sharing of out-of-frame TCR alpha. The more abundant beta clonotypes in cord blood had fewer insertions, and memory repertoires did not show this.

The cDNA had a unique molecular identifier and a template-switch universal primer site. TCRdb itself ran the 5' RACE reads through MiXCR, one entry per CDR3 protein. The sample has 400,000 to 550,000 distinct CDR3 sequences; approximately 22% are singletons. The data were also submitted as part of a second study, on T cells expressing NK-cell markers.

The clonotype originates from a woman aged 18-29 years in good health. The material sequenced was CD4+ T cells sorted from blood.

This CDR3 reads CASGLVRTPDSYEQYF. CDR3 in DNA: TGTGCTAGTGGTTTGGTTCGGACTCCGGACTCCTACGAGCAGTACTTC. This chain uses TRBV12-5 with TRBJ2-7; perhaps TRBD2 as D (5 bases). CDR1 LGHNT and CDR2 FRNRAP come from the germline V gene. The CDR3 has 16 amino acids. Trimming removed 0 bases from V and 0 bases from J, with 12 bases in between. The full variable domain, its missing parts supplied by reference TRBV12-5 and TRBJ2-7, is DARVTQTPRHKVTEMGQEVTMRCQPILGHNTVFWYRQTMMQGLELLAYFRNRAPLDDSGMPKDRFSAEMPDATLATLKIQPSEPRDSAVYFCASGLVRTPDSYEQYFGPGTRLTVT.